One and the same sample provided the 31 T cell receptor beta chains below, sequenced in a study of OX40 agonist ivuxolimab in advanced cancers. Sequencing used immunoSEQ multiplex PCR; TCRdb keeps in-frame clones, though not all of them. This table has fewer than 100,000 clones, roughly 89% appearing once. Source: CD4+ or CD8+ T cells sorted from blood, taken in a trial of the OX40 agonist ivuxolimab. These TCRs come from an adult with an advanced solid tumor such as melanoma, head and neck, liver or kidney cancer.

This chain connects TRBV5-4 to TRBJ2-1; 9 bases match TRBD1. Trimming removed 2 bases from V and 6 bases from J; junction bases left unmatched: 9. Germline CDR1 reads SGHNT; CDR2 reads YYREEE (reference sequence). The CDR3 runs 16 residues. This CDR3 is CASSFPKLTGGNEQFF. The CDR3 DNA reads TGTGCCAGCAGCTTTCCGAAACTGACAGGGGGCAATGAGCAGTTCTTC. Variable domain in full (rest from reference TRBV5-4 and TRBJ2-1): ETGVTQSPTHLIKTRGQQVTLRCSSQSGHNTVSWYQQALGQGPQFIFQYYREEENGRGNFPPRFSGLQFPNYSSELNVNALELDDSALYLCASSFPKLTGGNEQFFGPGTRLTVL.

The chain employs TRBV29-1 and TRBJ1-2, with TRBD1 as a possible D gene (6 bases). This CDR3 has 14 amino acids. V dropped 4 bases and J dropped 5 bases, with 17 bases sitting between them. Germline values: CDR1 SQVTM, CDR2 ANQGSEA. The CDR3 sequence: CSVGTAPFIYGYTF. CDR3 bases: TGCAGCGTTGGGACAGCGCCATTCATTTATGGCTACACCTTC.

The gene calls are TRBV11-3 and TRBJ1-2; D is uncertain. Germline loops: CDR1 SGHNT, CDR2 YENEEA. The CDR3 is 13 residues long. The germline V and J ends were trimmed by 1 base and 2 bases, with 5 bases remaining between them. CDR3 sequence (DNA): TGTGCCAGCAGCTTAGGACGGAACTATGGCTACACCTTC. Protein product: CASSLGRNYGYTF. The entire variable domain, with the rest obtained from reference TRBV11-3 and TRBJ1-2, is as follows: EAGVVQSPRYKIIEKKQPVAFWCNPISGHNTLYWYLQNLGQGPELLIRYENEEAVDDSQLPKDRFSAERLKGVDSTLKIQPAELGDSAVYLCASSLGRNYGYTFGSGTRLTVV.

The V and J genes are TRBV21-1 and TRBJ1-1. TRBV21-1 is given as a pseudogene. CDR3 size: 12 residues. CDR3 protein: CASMRSNTEAFF. CDR3 nucleotides: TGTGCCAGCATGAGGTCGAACACTGAAGCTTTCTTT.

The CDR3 DNA sequence: TGCGCCAGCAGCTTGGCCAGACAGGGACTAGCTGAAGCTTTCTTT. Its protein is CASSLARQGLAEAFF. This chain joins TRBV5-1 and TRBJ1-1; 7 bases line up with TRBD1. The junction had 8 bases not matched to a gene; V was cut back by 0 bases and J by 6 bases. This CDR3 contains 15 residues. Germline values: CDR1 SGHRS, CDR2 YFSETQ.

The chain employs TRBV7-9 and TRBJ1-2; no reliable D call. The CDR3 extends over 12 amino acids. The germline gives CDR1 SEHNR, CDR2 FQNEAQ (reference sequence). Trimming pared 5 bases from V and 4 bases from J, leaving 8 bases between. The CDR3 DNA follows: TGTGCCAGCAGCCCCAACGCCTATGGCTACACCTTC. Residues: CASSPNAYGYTF.

The chain employs TRBV11-2 and TRBJ1-3; no clear D gene. The CDR3 is 15 residues long. Trimming took 4 bases from V and 0 from J, leaving 10 bases between them. In germline, CDR1 is SGHAT, CDR2 FQNNGV. Here the CDR3 reads CASSSKKGSGNTIYF. CDR3 coding DNA: TGTGCCAGCAGCTCCAAAAAAGGCTCTGGAAACACCATATATTTT.

The J gene is TRBJ1-1, the V gene TRBV7-6; no reliable D call. Germline assignment: CDR1 SGHVS and CDR2 FNYEAQ. The CDR3 sequence is 13 residues long. V lost 3 bases to trimming and J lost 4 bases, with 9 bases between them. The CDR3 loop reads CASSLTRLTEAFF. CDR3 nucleotides: TGTGCCAGCAGCTTGACACGTCTCACTGAAGCTTTCTTT.

This rearrangement joins TRBV7-2 to TRBJ2-1; 7 bases align to TRBD2. From germline, CDR1 is SGHTA and CDR2 FQGNSA. The CDR3 totals 16 residues. Trimming removed 5 bases from V and 7 bases from J; junction bases left unmatched: 14. The CDR3 loop is CASSLGVGGGLNEQFF. Here the CDR3 DNA reads TGTGCCAGCAGCCTAGGCGTTGGCGGGGGACTGAATGAGCAGTTCTTC. Full variable domain (rest looked up from reference TRBV7-2 and TRBJ2-1): GAGVSQSPSNKVTEKGKDVELRCDPISGHTALYWYRQSLGQGLEFLIYFQGNSAPDKSGLPSDRFSAERTGGSVSTLTIQRTQQEDSAVYLCASSLGVGGGLNEQFFGPGTRLTVL.

The genes are TRBV19 and TRBJ1-5, with TRBD1 identical over 7 bases. Germline V lookup: CDR1 LNHDA, CDR2 SQIVND (reference sequence). The CDR3 has 17 residues. V shed 3 bases, J shed 0 bases, and the junction held 8 bases outside the gene matches. CDR3 region: CASSMGGGDYSNQPQHF. For the CDR3, the DNA is TGTGCCAGTAGTATGGGAGGGGGCGATTATAGCAATCAGCCCCAGCATTTT.

This clone was counted once. The chain couples TRBV18 to TRBJ1-4; D unclear. Between the trimmed V and J ends, which lost 6 bases and 5 bases, there was a span of 13 bases. The CDR3 sequence is 14 residues long. Germline loops: CDR1 KGHSH, CDR2 LQKENI. CDR3 sequence (DNA): TGTGCCAGCTCCCTGGACCTCCAAAATGAAAAACTGTTTTTT. Residues: CASSLDLQNEKLFF.

V gene TRBV27 combines with J gene TRBJ1-2; 7 bases fit TRBD1. This CDR3 is built from 13 residues. CDR1 and CDR2 (germline): MNHEY, SMNVEV (reference sequence). Trimming removed 6 bases from V and 4 bases from J; junction bases left unmatched: 5. The CDR3 reads CASSPDRAYGYTF. CDR3 DNA sequence: TGTGCCAGCAGCCCCGACAGGGCCTATGGCTACACCTTC.

The chain couples TRBV10-3 to TRBJ2-1; D might be TRBD2 (5 bases). V lost 3 bases, J lost 5 bases, and 11 bases lay in between. This CDR3 region has 14 residues. Per germline, CDR1 ENHRY and CDR2 SYGVKD. The CDR3 region has the DNA TGTGCCATCAGTGATGCTTGGGGAGACAATGAGCAGTTCTTC. Protein sequence: CAISDAWGDNEQFF.

CDR3 DNA: TGTGCCAGCAGGGGACACGGCCCCCCCTACGAGCAGTACTTC. Protein sequence: CASRGHGPPYEQYF. The chain has TRBV6-5 and TRBJ2-7, with D perhaps TRBD1 (6 bases). This CDR3 spans 14 amino acids. V was trimmed by 6 bases and J by 2 bases, leaving 14 bases between them. The germline V gene encodes CDR1 MNHEY and CDR2 SVGAGI.

The chain is built from TRBV18 and TRBJ1-4, with D maybe TRBD1 (6 bases). The CDR3 is 14 residues long. Germline V lookup: CDR1 KGHSH, CDR2 LQKENI. V was pared by 4 bases and J by 4 bases, with 10 bases between. The CDR3 region is CASSLDRRNEKLFF. CDR3 sequence (DNA): TGTGCCAGCTCACTGGACAGACGTAATGAAAAACTGTTTTTT. Full variable domain (outside the CDR3, taken from reference TRBV18 and TRBJ1-4): NAGVMQNPRHLVRRRGQEARLRCSPMKGHSHVYWYRQLPEEGLKFMVYLQKENIIDESGMPKERFSAEFPKEGPSILRIQQVVRGDSAAYFCASSLDRRNEKLFFGSGTQLSVL.

The chain joins TRBV10-3 to TRBJ1-4; 8 bases match TRBD1. V lost 1 base, J lost 7 bases, and 5 bases stayed unmatched. Germline assignment: CDR1 ENHRY and CDR2 SYGVKD. The CDR3 totals 15 residues. The CDR3 sequence is CAISEFETGVEKLFF. For the CDR3, the DNA is TGTGCCATCAGTGAGTTCGAGACAGGGGTTGAAAAACTGTTTTTT.

The genes are TRBV29-1 and TRBJ2-7; no clear D. CDR3 length: 11 residues. Trimming left V 2 bases short and J 5 bases short, with 7 bases between. The germline V gene has CDR1 SQVTM and CDR2 ANQGSEA. This CDR3 reads CSVESQNEQYF. In nucleotides, the CDR3 is TGCAGCGTTGAAAGCCAAAACGAGCAGTACTTC.

CDR3 sequence reads: CASRNGGNSGNTIYF. The CDR3 nucleotides read TGTGCCAGCAGGAACGGGGGTAACTCTGGAAACACCATATATTTT. The chain is built from TRBV6-5 and TRBJ1-3; TRBD1 might be the D (5 bases). This CDR3 is 15 amino acids long. The germline V and J ends were trimmed by 6 bases and 0 bases, with 12 bases remaining between them. Looked up from germline, CDR1 is MNHEY and CDR2 is SVGAGI.

The chain employs TRBV11-3 and TRBJ2-3, with 8 bases lining up with TRBD2. This CDR3 comprises 17 residues. Germline CDR1 SGHNT, CDR2 YENEEA. V gave up 0 bases and J gave up 4 bases; unmatched junction bases: 9. The CDR3 sequence is CASSLDRGRGGSDTQYF. The CDR3 DNA sequence: TGTGCCAGCAGCTTAGATCGCGGGCGCGGGGGGTCAGATACGCAGTATTTT.

The V and J genes are TRBV2 and TRBJ2-5, with D unclear. The CDR3 contains 11 residues. V lost 6 bases to trimming and J lost 4 bases, with 6 bases between them. Germline CDR1 SNHLY, CDR2 FYNNEI. CDR3 in amino acids: CASRNGETQYF. The CDR3 bases are TGTGCCAGCAGAAATGGAGAGACCCAGTACTTC.

This clone was found a few times. The CDR3 protein is CASRYGGALETQYF. The CDR3 region has the DNA TGTGCCAGCAGATATGGGGGGGCCTTGGAGACCCAGTACTTC. The J gene is TRBJ2-5, the V gene TRBV6-6, with D maybe TRBD2 (7 bases). Per germline, CDR1 MNHNY and CDR2 SVGAGI (reference sequence). V shed 6 bases and J shed 5 bases, with 16 bases lying between them. The CDR3 is made up of 14 amino acids.

This clone was recorded once. This chain links TRBV18 with TRBJ1-1; TRBD1 matches at 11 bases. Trimming at V came to 0 bases and at J to 0 bases, leaving 3 bases not matched to a gene. The CDR3 runs 17 residues. CDR1 and CDR2 (germline): KGHSH, LQKENI. The CDR3 here is CASSPPGQGAMNTEAFF. DNA for the CDR3: TGTGCCAGCTCACCACCTGGACAGGGGGCCATGAACACTGAAGCTTTCTTT.

J is TRBJ2-5 and V is TRBV2, with D perhaps matching TRBD1 (5 bases). Germline-derived CDR1 and CDR2 are SNHLY and FYNNEI. This CDR3 has 12 amino acids. V was pared by 6 bases and J by 2 bases, with 7 bases between. In DNA, the CDR3 is TGTGCCAGCAGCAGGGAACAAGAGACCCAGTACTTC. Translated, it gives CASSREQETQYF.

This clone was counted a single time. The V and J genes are TRBV2 and TRBJ2-5, with 8 bases matching TRBD1. The J call could be wrong; TRBJ2-7 is a better fit for the DNA end. This CDR3 has 14 residues. Germline CDR1 reads SNHLY; CDR2 reads FYNNEI. In DNA, the CDR3 is TGTGCCAGCAGAACACAGGGGGTTTCCTACGAGCAGTACTTC. Amino acids: CASRTQGVSYEQYF.

The V and J genes are TRBV7-9 and TRBJ1-1; 9 positions match TRBD1. Germline values: CDR1 SEHNR, CDR2 FQNEAQ (reference sequence). The CDR3 is 16 residues long. Germline trimming cut 5 bases from V and 4 bases from J; bases unmatched to any gene: 11. CDR3 amino acids: CASSPYWDRVGTEAFF. DNA for the CDR3: TGTGCCAGCAGCCCGTATTGGGACAGGGTGGGCACTGAAGCTTTCTTT.

The J gene is TRBJ1-4, the V gene TRBV7-8; tentative D call: TRBD1 (6 bases). Germline lookup yields CDR1 SGHVS and CDR2 FQNEAQ. The ends were cut back, 8 bases at V and 7 bases at J, with 17 bases in the middle. This CDR3 has 14 residues. CDR3 in amino acids: CASLRGTSPEKLFF. The CDR3 region has the DNA TGTGCCAGCCTGAGGGGGACGTCACCTGAAAAACTGTTTTTT.

The chain employs TRBV6-5 and TRBJ2-1; 9 bases agree with TRBD1. Trimming took 6 bases from V and 6 from J; bases not matched to a gene: 6. Per germline, CDR1 MNHEY and CDR2 SVGAGI. The CDR3 length is 14 residues. Here the CDR3 DNA reads TGTGCCAGCAGGCGGGACAGGGCGGGCAATGAGCAGTTCTTC. It specifies CASRRDRAGNEQFF.

The chain has TRBV4-3 and TRBJ2-6, with TRBD1 as a possible D gene (5 bases). CDR3 length: 17 residues. Trimming left V 0 bases short and J 2 bases short, with 11 bases between. Germline CDR1 reads LGHNA; CDR2 reads YSLEER. CDR3 nucleotide sequence: TGCGCCAGCAGCCAAGATATAGGGGCCGCTGGGGCCAACGTCCTGACTTTC. Translating gives CASSQDIGAAGANVLTF.

This clone appeared a single time. The gene calls are TRBV7-2 and TRBJ2-1; D possibly matches TRBD1 or TRBD2 (6 bases each). The germline V and J ends were trimmed by 5 bases and 10 bases, with 21 bases remaining between them. The CDR3 covers 15 residues. Germline V gene sequence: CDR1 SGHTA, CDR2 FQGNSA. CDR3 nucleotide sequence: TGTGCCAGCAGCCCATCCCTAGTAGGGGGGAACGAGCAGTTCTTC. As protein: CASSPSLVGGNEQFF.

The V call is TRBV18, the J call TRBJ2-7; D ambiguous. This CDR3 spans 11 amino acids. Per germline, CDR1 KGHSH and CDR2 LQKENI. Trimming removed 5 bases from V and 1 base from J, with 3 bases in between. The DNA for the CDR3 is TGTGCCAGCTCATCTTCCTACGAGCAGTACTTC. Its protein product is CASSSSYEQYF.

About this clone itself: This sample also contains other DNA sequences that code for the same CDR3. The chain is built from TRBV18 and TRBJ1-4; 8 bases align to TRBD1. CDR3 length: 15 residues. V dropped 2 bases and J dropped 3; count of bases not matched to a gene: 2. Per the germline V gene, CDR1 is KGHSH and CDR2 is LQKENI. For the CDR3, the DNA is TGTGCCAGCTCACCAGGGACAGGAGCTAATGAAAAACTGTTTTTT. As protein: CASSPGTGANEKLFF. The full variable domain, completed using reference TRBV18 and TRBJ1-4, is NAGVMQNPRHLVRRRGQEARLRCSPMKGHSHVYWYRQLPEEGLKFMVYLQKENIIDESGMPKERFSAEFPKEGPSILRIQQVVRGDSAAYFCASSPGTGANEKLFFGSGTQLSVL.